Presented here are 9 T cell receptor beta chains from one specimen sequenced in a study of cytomegalovirus exposure and HLA in healthy donors. The PCR ran on 60 Vbeta and 13 Jbeta primers. Some clones are missing from TCRdb's copy, which holds only in-frame ones; the method was immunoSEQ multiplex PCR. The sample has approximately 90,000 clones, about 75% seen once. Material: PBMCs. The source is a woman between 40 and 50 years old in good health and CMV-seronegative.

V and J are TRBV7-9 and TRBJ1-1; unclear D gene. Germline CDR1 SEHNR, CDR2 FQNEAQ (reference sequence). There are 12 residues in the CDR3. V was shortened by 5 bases and J by 2 bases, with 6 bases between the two germline ends. The CDR3 DNA reads as TGTGCCAGCAGCCATCAAAACACTGAAGCTTTCTTT. It yields the protein CASSHQNTEAFF.

This sequence joins TRBV7-8 and TRBJ1-4; weak D call: TRBD1 (5 bases). With 5 bases removed from V and 8 bases from J, the gap between germline ends came to 18 bases. The CDR3 length is 15 residues. Germline V lookup: CDR1 SGHVS, CDR2 FQNEAQ. DNA of the CDR3: TGTGCCAGCAGCACAACGACAGCCAGAGTGGAAAAACTGTTTTTT. It yields the protein CASSTTTARVEKLFF.

The J gene is TRBJ2-6, the V gene TRBV4-1; perhaps TRBD1 as D (5 bases). V lost 3 bases and J 0 bases, leaving 15 bases between the germline ends. The length of the CDR3 is 18 residues. The germline V gene encodes CDR1 MGHRA and CDR2 YSYEKL. The chain's CDR3 is CASSQAHAGYSGANVLTF. In DNA, the CDR3 is TGCGCCAGCAGCCAGGCGCATGCAGGGTACTCTGGGGCCAACGTCCTGACTTTC.

V gene TRBV9 combines with J gene TRBJ2-3; a possible D gene is TRBD1 (7 bases). V was cut by 6 bases and J by 5 bases, with 13 bases left in between. The CDR3 sequence is 13 residues long. CDR1 and CDR2 from the germline V gene are SGDLS and YYNGEE. Written as DNA, the CDR3 is TGTGCCAGCACCAGGGGGGCCGGAGATACGCAGTATTTT. Its protein product is CASTRGAGDTQYF.

The chain is built from TRBV5-5 and TRBJ1-4; no definite D call. V dropped 0 bases and J dropped 2 bases, with 20 bases sitting between them. CDR1 is SGHKS and CDR2 is YYEKEE in the germline V gene (reference sequence). CDR3 size: 19 residues. The CDR3: CASSLVEARHRETNEKLFF. CDR3 DNA: TGTGCCAGCAGCTTGGTGGAGGCCAGGCACCGGGAGACTAATGAAAAACTGTTTTTT.

The gene calls are TRBV18 and TRBJ2-7; the D gene is possibly TRBD1 (7 bases). V lost 2 bases and J 6 bases, leaving 14 bases between the germline ends. This CDR3 spans 14 amino acids. Germline lookup yields CDR1 KGHSH and CDR2 LQKENI. The CDR3 region is CASSPSQGGGEQYF. The DNA of the CDR3 is TGTGCCAGCTCACCATCGCAGGGGGGAGGCGAGCAGTACTTC.

This chain connects TRBV2 to TRBJ2-3, with unresolved D. The CDR3 is 12 amino acids. The V end lost 4 bases, the J end lost 4 bases, and 6 bases lay between the germline ends. Germline V lookup: CDR1 SNHLY, CDR2 FYNNEI. Here the CDR3 DNA reads TGTGCCAGCAGTGGCGACTCAGATACGCAGTATTTT. Residues: CASSGDSDTQYF.

This sequence joins TRBV7-2 and TRBJ1-1, with TRBD1 identical over 7 bases. Germline CDR1 is SGHTA and CDR2 is FQGNSA. The CDR3 is 14 amino acids. Trimming removed 6 bases from V and 1 base from J; junction bases left unmatched: 5. CDR3 sequence: CASSRTGQNTEAFF. CDR3 DNA sequence: TGTGCCAGCAGTAGGACAGGCCAGAACACTGAAGCTTTCTTT.

The chain links TRBV7-6 to TRBJ1-4; 10 bases align to TRBD1. Per the germline V gene, CDR1 is SGHVS and CDR2 is FNYEAQ. Trimming at V came to 1 base and at J to 8 bases, leaving 10 bases not matched to a gene. The CDR3 loop spans 17 amino acids. This chain's CDR3 is CASSLVPGTGVGEKLFF. CDR3 nucleotide sequence: TGTGCCAGCAGCTTAGTTCCCGGGACAGGGGTTGGCGAAAAACTGTTTTTT. The complete variable domain, with remaining parts taken from reference TRBV7-6 and TRBJ1-4, reads GAGVSQSPRYKVTKRGQDVALRCDPISGHVSLYWYRQALGQGPEFLTYFNYEAQQDKSGLPNDRFSAERPEGSISTLTIQRTEQRDSAMYRCASSLVPGTGVGEKLFFGSGTQLSVL.